These 28 T cell receptor beta chains were all obtained from the same sample, sequenced in a study of T cell responses to AZD1222 COVID-19 vaccine. Assay used: immunoSEQ multiplex PCR; TCRdb lists only in-frame clones, some missing. The profile shows roughly 99,000 clones, 89% of them singletons. Sequences were derived from peripheral blood, sampled on day 0 of AZD1222 vaccination. These receptors originate from an adult in good health.

There are a few counts of this clone. The chain links TRBV28 to TRBJ2-1; 7 bases match TRBD2. CDR3 length: 16 amino acids. Germline V lookup: CDR1 MDHEN, CDR2 SYDVKM. The V segment lost 9 bases and the J segment 7 bases; nucleotides outside the gene matches: 18. DNA for the CDR3: TGTGCCAGTGACGTGCAGGGCGGGAGAACTCGGAATGAGCAGTTCTTC. This codes for CASDVQGGRTRNEQFF. Supplemented by reference TRBV28 and TRBJ2-1, the full variable domain reads DVKVTQSSRYLVKRTGEKVFLECVQDMDHENMFWYRQDPGLGLRLIYFSYDVKMKEKGDIPEGYSVSREKKERFSLILESASTNQTSMYLCASDVQGGRTRNEQFFGPGTRLTVL.

The rearrangement uses TRBV27 and TRBJ2-5, with no clear D. The V and J ends lost 3 bases and 0 bases respectively, with 8 bases between them. The germline V gene encodes CDR1 MNHEY and CDR2 SMNVEV (reference sequence). The CDR3 is 14 amino acids. CDR3 sequence: CASSFSVNQETQYF. The CDR3 bases are TGTGCCAGCAGTTTCTCTGTTAACCAAGAGACCCAGTACTTC.

The chain has TRBV2 and TRBJ2-1; 11 nucleotides align to TRBD2. With V trimmed by 2 bases and J by 4 bases, 10 bases remained unmatched. Germline V lookup: CDR1 SNHLY, CDR2 FYNNEI. The CDR3 runs 18 residues. As DNA, the CDR3 is TGTGCCAGCAGTGAAATGGGCGGGCTAGCGGGAGGTTACAATGAGCAGTTCTTC. Its translation is CASSEMGGLAGGYNEQFF. The entire variable domain, with the rest obtained from reference TRBV2 and TRBJ2-1, is as follows: EPEVTQTPSHQVTQMGQEVILRCVPISNHLYFYWYRQILGQKVEFLVSFYNNEISEKSEIFDDQFSVERPDGSNFTLKIRSTKLEDSAMYFCASSEMGGLAGGYNEQFFGPGTRLTVL.

This clone was picked up one time. The chain couples TRBV24-1 to TRBJ2-1; the match to TRBD2 covers 9 bases. V dropped 4 bases and J dropped 4; count of bases not matched to a gene: 7. CDR1 is KGHDR, CDR2 SFDVKD, per germline. This CDR3 has 16 residues. The CDR3 DNA follows: TGTGCCACCAGTGACTTGACTAGCGGAGCTTACAATGAGCAGTTCTTC. Protein product: CATSDLTSGAYNEQFF.

This sequence joins TRBV7-3 and TRBJ1-6; the D gene is possibly TRBD1 (5 bases). The CDR3 is 15 amino acids. Trimming pared 5 bases from V and 12 bases from J, leaving 20 bases between. Germline V gene data show CDR1 as SGHTA and CDR2 as FQGTGA. CDR3 bases: TGTGCCAGCAGCCCCTCTAGGGACGGCGGGCGACCCCTCCACTTT. This translates into CASSPSRDGGRPLHF.

The rearrangement joins TRBV10-1 to TRBJ2-5; 7 nucleotides line up with TRBD1. Germline V gene data show CDR1 as WNHNN and CDR2 as SYGVQD (reference sequence). The CDR3 is made up of 13 amino acids. J lost 1 base, V lost 7 bases, and 3 bases had no gene match. In DNA, the CDR3 is TGCGCCAGCACTGGACAGGTCCAAGAGACCCAGTACTTC. Amino acid sequence: CASTGQVQETQYF.

A single count supports this clone. The chain couples TRBV5-4 to TRBJ1-2, with TRBD1 matching 8 bases. CDR3 length equals 15 residues. J was trimmed by 6 bases and V by 3 bases; bases with no gene match: 10. The germline V gene has CDR1 SGHNT and CDR2 YYREEE (reference sequence). The CDR3 sequence is CASSSRQGFSNGYTF. The CDR3 nucleotides read TGTGCCAGCAGCTCGAGACAGGGGTTTTCCAATGGCTACACCTTC.

The genes are TRBV6-5 and TRBJ2-7, with D hard to call. V lost 0 bases and J lost 7, with 13 bases in between. The CDR3 runs to 14 residues. Germline V gene lookup returns CDR1 MNHEY and CDR2 SVGAGI. The CDR3 is CASSYSGKAGEQYF. DNA of the CDR3: TGTGCCAGCAGTTACTCGGGGAAGGCTGGAGAGCAGTACTTC.

The chain is built from TRBV29-1 and TRBJ1-1; TRBD1 is a possible D gene (5 bases). Trimming left V 0 bases short and J 0 bases short, with 11 bases between. The CDR3 contains 15 residues. Germline loops: CDR1 SQVTM, CDR2 ANQGSEA. In DNA form, the CDR3 reads TGCAGCGTTGAAGATGCCGGGGCCATGAACACTGAAGCTTTCTTT. Its protein product is CSVEDAGAMNTEAFF. Filled out from reference TRBV29-1 and TRBJ1-1, the complete variable domain reads SAVISQKPSRDICQRGTSLTIQCQVDSQVTMMFWYRQQPGQSLTLIATANQGSEATYESGFVIDKFPISRPNLTFSTLTVSNMSPEDSSIYLCSVEDAGAMNTEAFFGQGTRLTVV.

The CDR3 DNA sequence: TGTGCCAGCAGCTTGGGACAATACAATCAGCCCCAGCATTTT. Translated: CASSLGQYNQPQHF. This chain links TRBV7-8 with TRBJ1-5; D might be TRBD1 (6 bases). Trimming removed 3 bases at V and 3 bases at J, with 9 bases between. This CDR3 has 14 residues. Germline values: CDR1 SGHVS, CDR2 FQNEAQ. Combining the CDR3 with reference TRBV7-8 and TRBJ1-5 gives the whole variable domain GAGVSQSPRYKVAKRGQDVALRCDPISGHVSLFWYQQALGQGPEFLTYFQNEAQLDKSGLPSDRFFAERPEGSVSTLKIQRTQQEDSAVYLCASSLGQYNQPQHFGDGTRLSIL.

The chain links TRBV5-1 to TRBJ1-2, with no clear D. CDR3 length equals 12 residues. The germline gives CDR1 SGHRS, CDR2 YFSETQ. With 0 bases removed from V and 4 bases from J, the gap between germline ends came to 4 bases. The CDR3 DNA follows: TGCGCCAGCAGCTTGGACAGCTATGGCTACACCTTC. This translates into CASSLDSYGYTF.

This clone was seen a few times. V and J are TRBV28 and TRBJ2-7; TRBD2 matches 7 bases. Germline CDR1 MDHEN, CDR2 SYDVKM. The ends lost 6 bases at V and 4 bases at J; junction bases unmatched: 12. The length of the CDR3 is 15 residues. The CDR3 reads CASRGWGGRAYEQYF. The CDR3 coding sequence is TGTGCCAGCAGAGGCTGGGGCGGGAGAGCTTACGAGCAGTACTTC.

The chain combines TRBV11-3 with TRBJ2-7; D gene ambiguous. CDR1 is SGHNT and CDR2 is YENEEA in the germline V gene. The V end was cut by 5 bases, the J end by 4 bases, with 6 bases between. The CDR3 has 11 amino acids. The CDR3 sequence is CASSAEYEQYF. CDR3 DNA sequence: TGTGCCAGCAGCGCAGAGTACGAGCAGTACTTC.

V gene TRBV5-4 combines with J gene TRBJ2-3; 9 nucleotides agree with TRBD2. The CDR3 sequence is 15 residues long. CDR1 is SGHNT, CDR2 YYREEE, per germline (reference sequence). The V and J ends lost 4 bases and 4 bases, in that order; junction bases with no gene match: 7. The DNA for the CDR3 is TGTGCCAGCAGCGCCCAGGCGGGAGGGTCAGATACGCAGTATTTT. Residues: CASSAQAGGSDTQYF.

The chain combines TRBV19 with TRBJ2-3; the match to TRBD2 covers 8 bases. Trimming at V came to 4 bases and at J to 2 bases, leaving 5 bases not matched to a gene. This CDR3 contains 15 residues. Germline CDR1 reads LNHDA; CDR2 reads SQIVND (reference sequence). The CDR3 region has the DNA TGTGCCAGTAGTAGTCCTAGCGGGTACACAGATACGCAGTATTTT. Its translation: CASSSPSGYTDTQYF.

The chain is built from TRBV7-2 and TRBJ2-7; 7 bases map to TRBD1. The germline V gene has CDR1 SGHTA and CDR2 FQGNSA. The CDR3 has 13 amino acids. With V trimmed by 4 bases and J by 2 bases, 2 bases remained unmatched. CDR3 in DNA: TGTGCCAGCAGCTACGACAGGGCCTACGAGCAGTACTTC. Its translation: CASSYDRAYEQYF.

This clone was counted once. The chain recombines TRBV9 with TRBJ2-2; 12 positions match TRBD2. Trimming took 3 bases from V and 5 from J; bases not matched to a gene: 2. The CDR3 loop spans 15 amino acids. Germline values: CDR1 SGDLS, CDR2 YYNGEE. In DNA form, the CDR3 reads TGTGCCAGCAGCGCTAGCGGGAGGGCAACCGGGGAGCTGTTTTTT. Translated, it gives CASSASGRATGELFF.

To note about this clone: At one boundary the junction diverges from the germline segment, which might be a read error. The V call is TRBV7-7, the J call TRBJ1-3, with D hard to call. The length of the CDR3 is 14 residues. The germline V gene has CDR1 SSHAT and CDR2 FNYEAQ (reference sequence). In DNA, the CDR3 is TGTGCTAGCAGCTTAGCTCCTACAGGAAACACCATATATTTT. This sequence encodes CASSLAPTGNTIYF. The entire variable domain, with the rest obtained from reference TRBV7-7 and TRBJ1-3, is as follows: GAGVSQSPRYKVTKRGQDVTLRCDPISSHATLYWYQQALGQGPEFLTYFNYEAQPDKSGLPSDRFSAERPEGSISTLTIQRTEQRDSAMYRCASSLAPTGNTIYFGEGSWLTVV.

V and J are TRBV7-9 and TRBJ2-1; 9 bases are a match to TRBD1. V gave up 4 bases and J gave up 8 bases; unmatched junction bases: 12. Per the germline V gene, CDR1 is SEHNR and CDR2 is FQNEAQ (reference sequence). CDR3 length: 16 amino acids. The CDR3 here is CASSSTGQGTIYEQFF. The CDR3 DNA sequence: TGTGCCAGCAGCTCAACGGGACAGGGTACTATCTATGAGCAGTTCTTC.

The chain recombines TRBV6-2 or TRBV6-3 with TRBJ2-7; 12 positions agree with TRBD2. Germline-derived CDR1 and CDR2 are MNHEY and SVGEGT. The J segment lost 2 bases and the V segment lost 6 bases, leaving 8 bases of the junction unmatched. CDR3 size: 16 residues. CDR3 nucleotides: TGTGCCAGCAGCCCGGGACTAGCGGGTCCCCCCTACGAGCAGTACTTC. Amino acid sequence: CASSPGLAGPPYEQYF.

There are a few counts of this clone. The gene calls are TRBV24-1 and TRBJ2-2; D is possibly TRBD2 (5 bases). Trimming shortened V by 9 bases and J by 1 base, and 11 bases separated the two germline ends. The length of the CDR3 is 14 residues. The germline gives CDR1 KGHDR, CDR2 SFDVKD. The CDR3 is CATGRGQNTGELFF. As DNA, the CDR3 is TGTGCCACCGGGAGAGGGCAGAACACCGGGGAGCTGTTTTTT.

This chain links TRBV6-5 with TRBJ1-1; D may be TRBD1 (6 bases). V shed 2 bases and J shed 0 bases, with 13 bases lying between them. CDR3 size: 16 residues. Germline loops: CDR1 MNHEY, CDR2 SVGAGI. CDR3 nucleotides: TGTGCCAGCAGTTACACGAGGGGGACTGTGAACACTGAAGCTTTCTTT. Amino acid sequence: CASSYTRGTVNTEAFF.

The chain has TRBV10-2 and TRBJ2-1; tentatively, D is TRBD1 (6 bases). Germline V gene lookup returns CDR1 WSHSY and CDR2 SAAADI. Trimming pared 7 bases from V and 9 bases from J, leaving 16 bases between. The CDR3 is 13 residues long. CDR3 region: CASKGGTGSEQFF. The DNA for the CDR3 is TGCGCCAGCAAAGGCGGAACAGGGTCTGAGCAGTTCTTC.

The CDR3 is CASSSGLAGGRETQYF. The CDR3 DNA sequence: TGTGCCAGCAGCTCCGGACTAGCGGGAGGTAGGGAGACCCAGTACTTC. V usage is TRBV7-2 and J usage is TRBJ2-5, with 14 bases matching TRBD2. Per the germline V gene, CDR1 is SGHTA and CDR2 is FQGNSA. This CDR3 is built from 16 residues. Trimming at V came to 4 bases and at J to 5 bases, leaving 6 bases not matched to a gene.

The table lists this clone with a count of one. The chain combines TRBV4-1 with TRBJ2-7, with a weak D call TRBD1 (6 bases). CDR3 size: 14 residues. Germline CDR1 is MGHRA and CDR2 is YSYEKL. Trimming stripped 2 bases from V and 2 bases from J, with 10 bases between. Here the CDR3 reads CASSQQGNTYEQYF. For the CDR3, the DNA is TGCGCCAGCAGCCAACAGGGGAACACCTACGAGCAGTACTTC.

The chain couples TRBV27 to TRBJ1-2; 8 positions agree with TRBD1. Germline trimming cut 8 bases from V and 7 bases from J; bases unmatched to any gene: 12. The germline CDR1 and CDR2 sequences are MNHEY and SMNVEV (reference sequence). This CDR3 is 14 amino acids long. CDR3 in amino acids: CASPFGQGGSGYTF. CDR3 DNA sequence: TGTGCCAGCCCCTTCGGACAGGGCGGGTCTGGCTACACCTTC.

This chain uses TRBV7-3 with TRBJ2-1, with TRBD2 identical over 7 bases. Germline-derived CDR1 and CDR2 are SGHTA and FQGTGA. V shed 7 bases and J 3 bases; nucleotides not matched to a gene: 6. The CDR3 sequence is 14 residues long. The CDR3 DNA follows: TGTGCCAGCACCCCGGGGGGACTCTACAATGAGCAGTTCTTC. Translated, it gives CASTPGGLYNEQFF.

The chain links TRBV7-2 to TRBJ1-4; D is perhaps TRBD1 (6 bases). The V end lost 2 bases, the J end lost 4 bases, and 20 bases lay between the germline ends. The germline V gene encodes CDR1 SGHTA and CDR2 FQGNSA. The length of the CDR3 is 18 residues. CDR3 residues: CASSLTRGGRVVNEKLFF. The CDR3 coding sequence is TGTGCCAGCAGCTTAACCCGGGGGGGCAGGGTGGTTAATGAAAAACTGTTTTTT.